This TCR beta chain came from a study of blood T cells in healthy people across ages. Points from the study as a whole: Unsorted PBMCs blocked a conclusive comparison of naive and antigen-experienced cells. TCR beta diversity tracked closely with naive T cell percentage.

Comments on this clonotype: What it recognizes is unknown. At one end the junction does not follow the germline gene, possibly because of a read error.

This CDR3 comprises 15 residues. The germline V gene encodes CDR1 SGHDT and CDR2 YYEEEE. With a J-beta primer mix and a sample-barcoded 5' primer, a second PCR ran about 7 to 12 cycles. TCRdb itself ran the 5' RACE reads through MiXCR, one entry per CDR3 protein. The repertoire holds 1.5 million to 2 million distinct CDR3 sequences, with roughly 27% as singletons. Isolated per sample were at least 7 million PBMCs. The sequenced sample consisted of blood. The chain carries TRBV5-6 and TRBJ1-2; 9 nucleotides align to TRBD1. The clonotype originates from a woman in her twenties or thirties in good health. CDR3 loop: CASSWTGARDYDYTF. The CDR3 bases are TGTGCCAGCAGCTGGACAGGGGCGAGGGACTATGACTACACCTTC.